This TCR beta chain was identified during a study of cytomegalovirus exposure and HLA in healthy donors (dated 2017 in TCRdb). Study-wide context: In an earlier analysis of under 750 of the donors, around 300 Gb of sequence data and just under 120 million unique TCR beta sequences from about 190 million T cells were reported. Along with the approximately 650-subject first cohort, a separate validation cohort of over a hundred different subjects was used. The study used immunosequencing to profile the T cell repertoires of 670 or so subjects and linked those repertoires to cytomegalovirus serostatus. To predict cytomegalovirus infection status, the study combined high-throughput TCR immunosequencing, statistical association of individual TCRs with disease status, and machine learning. The study aimed to test whether signatures of past pathogen exposure could be identified by cataloging public T cell receptors. Of the roughly 420 genotyped donors, 70% to 90% were placed in the genetic ancestry cluster associated with self-reported Caucasian donors. Roughly 300 gigabases of sequencing data and tens of millions of unique TCR sequences made up an early release that covered 500 to 700 HLA-typed donors. Every repertoire in the discovery cohort had been generated on one and the same sequencing platform. The number of donors typed differed by locus, with about 629-640 for A, B, C, DRB1 and DQB1, around 500 for DQA1, 600 to 610 for DPA1, and 472 for DPB1. A later genetic analysis used genome-wide SNP genotypes for 398 of the 666 donors, treating that subset as a discovery cohort. Donor age, sex, ethnicity and CMV serostatus were compiled alongside the repertoire data. Among over 350 genotyped donors of the cohort, an average of approximately 240,000 unique TCR beta nucleotide sequences were sequenced per donor, approximately 20% of them non-productive. An earlier analysis of around 580 of the donors used high-throughput TCR beta sequencing to judge whether each TCR beta V gene segment behaved as functional or pseudogenic. Class I and class II HLA loci were covered by the typing at four-digit resolution. About five DR-DQ haplotypes were handled as single units for association and clustering, since linkage in the cohort was strong. To study patterns of TCR occurrence, a later analysis re-analyzed previously published TCR beta repertoires from just over 650 donors and added high-resolution HLA genotyping. Rather than using new phenotypic data, the later analysis identified candidate immune exposures from TCR beta sequences and from how often those sequences occurred across donors. Summary of the overall study and its limitations: A few of the identified cytomegalovirus-associated TCR beta chains were confirmed in vitro to be specific for cytomegalovirus antigens. In a later analysis, several top co-occurrence clusters were reported to appear linked to parvovirus B19, influenza, CMV and Epstein-Barr virus. A later analysis found that most CMV-associated TCR beta chains appeared HLA-restricted, with HLA associations seemingly driven largely by CMV exposure. While some public TCRs were present in many individuals, most TCR sequences turned up only very rarely across donors. Roughly uniform sequencing depth across donors was assumed in presence/absence analyses, although this assumption may not hold. A total of around 150 TCR beta chains were listed by the study as associated with cytomegalovirus. An earlier analysis of 587 of the donors showed that most TCR beta V segments appeared in productive rearrangements either about 87% or about 30% of the time, which broadly matched IMGT annotations. In a later analysis, HLA-associated TCR beta chains were found to be more clonally expanded and to have lower generation probabilities than equally common non-associated chains. For the cohort, immune exposure information was limited to CMV serostatus. A further reported finding was that TCR beta sequences accurately predicted the HLA-A and HLA-B alleles for most subjects in the first cohort. A later analysis found that TCR association rates varied across HLA loci, with DRB1 alleles showing the most associated TCRs and HLA-C alleles the fewest. According to a later genetic analysis, donors in an Asian-associated ancestry cluster had fewer N-insertions in productive TCRs than the approximately 670-donor mean. The authors suggested that the approach could potentially be extended to other disease states and immunological phenotypes. The classifier was reported to diagnose cytomegalovirus status with high specificity and sensitivity in both the original cohort and the validation cohort. A cluster of highly shared sequence variants was judged likely to be a technical artifact of the sequencing pipeline. Correlated functional status among segregating V segments might be attributable to linkage disequilibrium, but an unknown experimental factor could not be ruled out. Strong co-occurrence of HLA alleles, especially DR and DQ, made assigning TCR associations to individual alleles difficult. The cohort was sequenced for TCR beta chains only, and without alpha or paired-chain data the features that could be detected were limited. Approximately 16 rarely observed V segments, including chromosome 9 orphons, were excluded from the earlier analysis of 550 to 700 of the donors because counts were too low. At a false discovery rate of 0.05, a later analysis linked about 16,000 TCR beta sequences to specific HLA alleles. In a later genetic analysis, a missense DCLRE1C variant was associated with V-gene and J-gene trimming of TCR beta chains, and the association was replicated in an independent cohort. Because the 87-base-pair reads could not distinguish some IMGT-functional V segments, including TRBV6-2 and TRBV6-3, those segments were excluded. Because some donors lacked HLA typing at each locus, the association tests relied only on the typed subset.

Worth noting for this clone: The clone's antigen remains unknown. Base qualities are not at hand, and no much larger clone is one base apart.

Library preparation used the immunoSEQ multiplex PCR assay. For the multiplex PCR, a mixture combining 60 forward primers for TCR Vbeta segments and 13 reverse primers for TCR Jbeta segments was used. The CDR3 region of rearranged TCR beta genes was amplified from genomic DNA by a multiplex PCR assay. On the Illumina HiSeq System, the amplified TCR beta libraries were sequenced as 87-base-pair reads. In the original analysis: A later analysis counted approximately 74 million unique TCR beta chains across the 700 or so repertoires, and roughly 11 million of these chains were shared by at least two donors. A nearest-neighbor algorithm error-corrected the raw reads and collapsed the reads into unique sequences, merging closely related sequences to remove PCR and sequencing errors. CDR3 sequences were aligned to IMGT reference sequences to assign V, D and J gene segments. For a sequence to be retained, a match of at least six nucleotides was required to both a V gene segment and a J gene segment. A rearrangement counted as productive if the CDR3 had no stop codons and remained in frame with V and J, and every other rearrangement counted as non-productive. CDR3 was defined by IMGT convention, running from the second conserved V-encoded cysteine to the conserved J-encoded phenylalanine. Sequences without an unambiguous match to a single V gene segment were excluded from the earlier analysis of a few hundred of the donors. An earlier analysis of about 590 of the donors classified V segments as functional when productive rearrangements were above 56.7% and as segregating when the standard deviation between donors was above 5%. A statistical classification framework was built to diagnose cytomegalovirus status from the catalog of TCR beta chain sequences. A later analysis assigned V and J genes by comparing TCR nucleotide sequences with IMGT/GENE-DB human TR gene sequences. Using the TCRdist pipeline, a later analysis assigned CDR3 sequences along with most-parsimonious VDJ recombination scenarios. In a later analysis, each TCR beta chain was defined by its CDR3 amino acid sequence together with its V-gene family, and reads lacking a unique V-gene family were excluded. To address suspected cross-contamination and a sequencing artifact, a later analysis removed 592 highly shared, low-generation-probability nucleotide sequences. In a later analysis, a clonal expansion index for each public chain was calculated from normalized within-repertoire ranks of inferred template counts. In a later analysis, generation probabilities were computed with a VDJ recombination model fitted to out-of-frame rearrangements, and the resulting probabilities were checked against IGoR. In a later analysis, TCR-TCR, TCR-HLA and TCR-CMV co-occurrence was scored with hypergeometric tests, and a repertoire-size bias correction was applied to TCR pairs. False discovery rates were estimated in a later analysis by permuting HLA or CMV assignments 20 times. In a later analysis, co-occurring TCRs were grouped using DBSCAN, and TCRdist sequence similarity was added for clustering within HLA-allele-positive subsets. Co-occurrence clustering excluded repertoires with fewer than 30,000 or more than 120,000 public chains, plus five with anomalous nucleotide sharing. Not all clones reach the TCRdb copy of this immuneACCESS table, which keeps in-frame sequences only. Checked studies attribute under half of the gap to unresolved V genes and leave the rest unexplained. V and J calls and clone size are those listed in that table; D and trimming were worked out from the DNA. This sample holds over 130,000 clones; around 80% were observed only once. The top ten clonotypes cover 2.4% of the sample.

V sheds 2 bases and J sheds 1 base, leaving 11 bases between their ends. The germline V gene provides CDR1 MNHEY and CDR2 SVGAGI. The CDR3 holds 15 amino acids from the cysteine to the phenylalanine. Of all the DNA, just the CDR3 is kept, 45 bases in frame from base 1. In total, just over 650 healthy bone marrow donors made up the cohort. At the time of sampling, every cohort member was nominally healthy, though immune exposures that went unrecorded were likely present. The donor tested CMV seronegative, placing the donor among the approximately 400 seronegative members of the cohort. Every donor gave a peripheral blood sample, and the peripheral blood mononuclear cells from that sample were used for TCR beta sequencing. The Qiagen DNeasy Blood Extraction Kit was used to extract genomic DNA from the blood cell samples.

The source of this sequence is a man aged 50 or older in good health and CMV-seronegative. Recombination connected TRBV6-5 to TRBJ1-1, with the D gene not clear enough to name. The specimen was PBMCs. Here is the DNA: TGTGCCAGCAGTTACAGAACAGATTCGAACACTGAAGCTTTCTTT. Translated, this gives CASSYRTDSNTEAFF.